Described below is a single T cell receptor (beta chain) sequence and its context. As yet, its antigen is unknown. This record comes from a study of T cell responses to AZD1222 COVID-19 vaccine. Overall study findings and caveats: Donor demographics were predominantly white British with a female majority; clonal diversity may be underestimated.

Trimming removed 5 bases from V and 4 bases from J, with 14 bases in between. The CDR3 covers 14 residues. Germline V gives CDR1 MNHEY, CDR2 SMNVEV (reference sequence). Sequencing used immunoSEQ multiplex PCR; TCRdb keeps in-frame clones, though not all of them. Of some 82,000 clones in the sample, around 89% are singletons; the top ten hold more than 5%. This TCR was recovered from an adult in good health. Here the sequenced sample was peripheral blood, taken on day 0 of AZD1222 vaccination. V is TRBV27 and J is TRBJ1-2, with D perhaps matching TRBD1 (6 bases). The CDR3 here is CASSPAGAPYGYTF. The CDR3 region has the DNA TGTGCCAGCAGTCCCGCGGGGGCCCCCTATGGCTACACCTTC.